This T cell receptor (beta chain) was documented in a study of T cells after yellow fever vaccination (dated by TCRdb to between 2018 and 2021). About the investigation overall: Libraries from fractions with low cell numbers were prepared with the SMART-Seq v4 Ultra Low Input RNA kit. To follow T-cell clones before and after both primary and booster YFV17D yellow fever vaccination, bulk TCR alpha and beta repertoires underwent longitudinal sequencing. The cohort comprised two healthy male donors, one aged 18 to 30 and one aged 30 to 40 years. Blood was drawn at multiple timepoints before and after primary and secondary immunization, with bulk PBMC replicates and cell subsets isolated. The paper's findings and limits, for the study overall: The secondary T-cell response was weaker than the primary response but faster, peaking on day 5 instead of day 15. Only a couple of donors were included in the study, so the extent to which the findings can be generalized is limited. Computational filtering was required because FACS-sorted repertoires could contain abundant contaminating clonotypes from the bulk population. Most clones expanded after primary vaccination (roughly 96% of CD4 and roughly 90% of CD8) were re-detected after the booster, suggesting that broad memory maintenance occurred. A small share of clonotypes occurred in both CD4 and CD8 compartments, likely arising from convergent recombination.

Turning to this clonotype: Its antigen remains unidentified. The input lacks base qualities; no much larger clone sits a single base away.

The label giving this sample's treatment or condition can be read as: live attenuated yellow fever vaccine strain. At each blood-draw timepoint, two biological replicates of bulk PBMCs were collected. PBMCs were isolated from peripheral blood using a standard Ficoll-Paque protocol. RNA was extracted with TriZol from bulk PBMCs, CD4 and CD8 fractions, and dextramer-positive and dextramer-negative fractions. TCR cDNA was synthesized by 5'RACE template switching, through which a universal primer site and unique molecular identifiers were introduced. Priming for cDNA synthesis came from both the TCR alpha and TCR beta constant segments. Library amplification involved two PCR steps, and the second step added sample barcodes and sequencing adapters. Libraries were sequenced on Illumina HiSeq 2500 (2x100 bp) or NovaSeq (2x150 bp). The study's own analysis went as follows. MIGEC was used to demultiplex reads and collapse the reads into UMI consensus sequences, and MiXCR was used for V(D)J alignment. Vaccine-responding clonotypes were defined with edgeR using replicate PBMC samples, requiring FDR below 0.01 and a log2 fold change above 5 up to day 15. Each bulk clonotype received a CD4 or CD8 identity based on whether the sequenced CD4 or CD8 repertoire contained that clonotype at higher abundance. In TCRdb, the public reads were trimmed at Q25 with fastp and aligned with MiXCR, with productive beta chains retained. CDR3 protein duplicates are merged, each entry listing the most common genes and DNA. The V and J calls here are based on TCRdb, not the publication. The table for this sample lists around 340,000 distinct CDR3 sequences; 8.5% to 9% of them were counted only once. Approximately 18% of the sample is taken by the ten largest.

The CDR3 has 15 amino acids, counting the end cysteine and phenylalanine. Only CDR3 DNA is held: 45 bases, read in frame from base 1. The germline V gene supplies CDR1 SGHRS and CDR2 YFSETQ. V was cut back by 0 bases and J by 5 bases, leaving a gap of 15 bases between them. Sequencing was performed on PBMCs, taken on the day of the first yellow fever vaccination. This sequence originates from a man between 18 and 29 years old who received the YFV17D yellow fever vaccine. The chain links TRBV5-1 with TRBJ2-7, and the D gene may be TRBD1, 7 bases matching. CDR3 region: CASSLGGGGADEQYF. In nucleotide form, the sequence is TGCGCCAGCAGCTTGGGAGGAGGGGGCGCGGACGAGCAGTACTTC.